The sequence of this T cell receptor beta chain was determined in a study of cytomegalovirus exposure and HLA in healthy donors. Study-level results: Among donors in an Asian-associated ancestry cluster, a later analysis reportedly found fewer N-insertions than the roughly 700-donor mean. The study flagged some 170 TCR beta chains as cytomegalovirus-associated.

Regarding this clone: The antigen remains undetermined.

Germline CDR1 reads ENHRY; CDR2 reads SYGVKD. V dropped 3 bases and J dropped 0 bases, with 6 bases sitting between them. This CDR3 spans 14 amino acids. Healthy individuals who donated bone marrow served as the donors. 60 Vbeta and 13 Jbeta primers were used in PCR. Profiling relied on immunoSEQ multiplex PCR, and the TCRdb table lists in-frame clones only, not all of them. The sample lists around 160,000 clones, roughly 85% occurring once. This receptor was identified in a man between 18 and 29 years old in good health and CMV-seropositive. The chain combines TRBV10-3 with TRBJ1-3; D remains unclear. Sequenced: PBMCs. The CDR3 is CAISDRGSGNTIYF. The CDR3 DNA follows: TGTGCCATCAGTGACCGGGGCTCTGGAAACACCATATATTTT.